This TCR beta chain was found in a study of shared clonotypes between healthy human individuals. This clone was seen a single time. Its matching antigen is unknown. Replicate PCRs run on sorted subsets employed roughly 180 ng DNA, about 27,000 T cell genomes. Assay used: immunoSEQ multiplex PCR; TCRdb lists only in-frame clones, some missing. The sample consists of about 380,000 clones, 96% of them appearing once. The CDR3 has 15 residues. CDR1 is SNHLY and CDR2 is FYNNEI in the germline V gene. Germline trimming cut 6 bases from V and 8 bases from J; bases unmatched to any gene: 8. Adult donors, all healthy and HIV-negative, had no recent acute infections or vaccinations. Overall study findings and caveats: In having few donors, the study represented limited genetic and exposure-history diversity.

Sequenced material: memory CD8+ T cells sorted from blood. The subset denotes: CD45RO+ cells pooled with CCR7-negative TemRA cells. This sequence was found in a man aged 25 to 40 in good health. This chain connects TRBV2 to TRBJ2-1; TRBD2 agrees at 12 bases. DNA for the CDR3: TGTGCCAGCAGATTCACTAGCGGGAGGTTCGATGAGCAGTTCTTC. It specifies CASRFTSGRFDEQFF.